This T cell receptor (beta chain) was captured by sequencing in a study of shared clonotypes between healthy human individuals. Profiled with immunoSEQ multiplex PCR; TCRdb holds only in-frame clones, not every one. The top ten hold about 2% of the sample, which has 640,000 or so clones, about 78% seen once. A note on this clone: Because the CDR3's place on the DNA is in doubt, the DNA is left out and the CDR3 is given as listed by TCRdb.

Termini included, the CDR3 measures 12 amino acids. Germline CDR1 SGHVS, CDR2 FQNEAQ. V is TRBV7-8 and J is TRBJ1-2. The TCR sequence derives from a woman aged 25 to 39 in good health. The material sequenced was memory CD4+ T cells sorted from blood. Subset indicated: CD45RA-negative fraction. CDR3: CASSFGAGNHQF.